This T cell receptor (beta chain) is from a study of cytomegalovirus exposure and HLA in healthy donors. Whole-study findings and limits: The authors later linked a missense DCLRE1C variant to TCR beta V- and J-gene trimming.

There are 13 residues in the CDR3. Germline CDR1 is SGHRS and CDR2 is YFSETQ. V was clipped by 4 bases and J by 4 bases, with 11 bases between them. Primers: 60 Vbeta forward and 13 Jbeta reverse. Clones were sequenced by immunoSEQ multiplex PCR, and TCRdb holds only the in-frame ones, with some missing. Found here are 150,000 to 200,000 clones, around 78% of them singletons; the top ten hold 0.7% to 0.85%. Samples came from healthy bone marrow donors. Worth noting for this clone: Its cognate antigen is unknown.

The sequence was obtained from a female donor in good health and CMV-seronegative. The V and J genes are TRBV5-1 and TRBJ1-2; D is perhaps TRBD1 (6 bases). Sequenced: PBMCs. The CDR3 DNA reads as TGCGCCAGCAGCCCGGACAGCTTCTATGGCTACACCTTC. Its translation is CASSPDSFYGYTF.